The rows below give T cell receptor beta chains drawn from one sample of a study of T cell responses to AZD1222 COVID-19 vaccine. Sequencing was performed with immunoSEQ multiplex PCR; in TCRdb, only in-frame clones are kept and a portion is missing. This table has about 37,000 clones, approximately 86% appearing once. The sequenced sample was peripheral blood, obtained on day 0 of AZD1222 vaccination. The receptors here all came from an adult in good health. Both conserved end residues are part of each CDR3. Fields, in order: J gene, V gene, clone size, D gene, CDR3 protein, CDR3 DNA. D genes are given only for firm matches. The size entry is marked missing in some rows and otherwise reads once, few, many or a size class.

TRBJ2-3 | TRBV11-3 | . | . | CASSSETTDTQYF | TGTGCCAGCAGTTCAGAGACCACAGATACGCAGTATTTT
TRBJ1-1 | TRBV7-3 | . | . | CASSSGVNTEAFF | TGTGCCAGCAGCTCAGGTGTCAACACTGAAGCTTTCTTT
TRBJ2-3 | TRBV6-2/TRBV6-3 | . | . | CASSWLAPSTDTQYF | TGTGCCAGCAGTTGGTTGGCTCCTAGCACAGATACGCAGTATTTT
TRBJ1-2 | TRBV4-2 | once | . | CASSQDFGQNYGYTF | TGTGCCAGCAGCCAAGACTTCGGGCAGAACTATGGCTACACCTTC
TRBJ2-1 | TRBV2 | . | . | CASSDVENNEQFF | TGTGCCAGCAGTGACGTGGAAAACAATGAGCAGTTCTTC
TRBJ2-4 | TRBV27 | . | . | CASSLQQGKVLYF | TGTGCCAGCAGTTTACAACAGGGAAAGGTCCTTTACTTC
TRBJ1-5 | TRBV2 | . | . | CASSTEAGARNQPQHF | TGTGCCAGCAGTACCGAGGCGGGGGCGAGAAATCAGCCCCAGCATTTT
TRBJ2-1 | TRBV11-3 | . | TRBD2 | CASSRTSGGLLNEQFF | TGTGCCAGCAGCCGGACTAGCGGGGGGCTTCTAAATGAGCAGTTCTTC
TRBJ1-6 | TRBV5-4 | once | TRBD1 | CASSFARGYQDSPLHF | TGTGCCAGCAGCTTTGCCAGGGGGTACCAGGATTCACCCCTCCACTTT
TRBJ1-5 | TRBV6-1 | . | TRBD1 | CASRKGAREPQHF | TGTGCCAGCAGAAAGGGGGCTCGAGAGCCCCAGCATTTT
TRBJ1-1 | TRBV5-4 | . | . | CASSGGGTEAFF | TGTGCCAGCAGCGGAGGGGGTACTGAAGCTTTCTTT
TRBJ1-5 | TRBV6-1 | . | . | CASSDGTISQPQHF | TGTGCCAGCAGTGATGGGACTATTAGTCAGCCCCAGCATTTT
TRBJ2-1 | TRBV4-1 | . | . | CASSQDPGPQTSEQFF | TGCGCCAGCAGCCAAGACCCGGGACCACAGACGTCTGAGCAGTTCTTC
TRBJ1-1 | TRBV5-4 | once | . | CASSLSGYRMNTEAFF | TGTGCCAGCAGCTTGTCCGGGTACCGTATGAACACTGAAGCTTTCTTT
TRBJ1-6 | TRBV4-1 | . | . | CASSQEVLSSYNSPLHF | TGCGCCAGCAGCCAAGAAGTCCTGAGCTCCTATAATTCACCCCTCCACTTT
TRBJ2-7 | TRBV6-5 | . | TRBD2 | CASSYGGGGDYEQYF | TGTGCCAGCAGTTACGGCGGCGGGGGGGATTACGAGCAGTACTTC
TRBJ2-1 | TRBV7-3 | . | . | CASSLTSGPYNEQFF | TGTGCCAGCAGCTTAACTTCAGGACCCTACAATGAGCAGTTCTTC
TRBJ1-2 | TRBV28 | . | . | CASSLWGENYGYTF | TGTGCCAGCAGTTTATGGGGAGAGAACTATGGCTACACCTTC
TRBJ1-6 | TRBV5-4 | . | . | CASSLQGYNSPLHF | TGTGCCAGCAGCTTGCAGGGGTATAATTCACCCCTCCACTTT
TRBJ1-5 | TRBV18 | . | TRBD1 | CASSPGTGLSQPQHF | TGTGCCAGCTCACCGGGGACAGGACTGAGTCAGCCCCAGCATTTT
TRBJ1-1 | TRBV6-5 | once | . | CASSYSRRGTNTEAFF | TGTGCCAGCAGTTACTCGAGGAGGGGAACCAACACTGAAGCTTTCTTT
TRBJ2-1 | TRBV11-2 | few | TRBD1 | CASSPSGTGGSNEQFF | TGTGCCAGCAGCCCATCCGGGACAGGGGGTTCCAATGAGCAGTTCTTC
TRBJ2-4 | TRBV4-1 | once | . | CASSQVGLAKNIQYF | TGCGCCAGCAGCCAAGTTGGCCTAGCCAAAAACATTCAGTACTTC
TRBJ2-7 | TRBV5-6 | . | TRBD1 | CASGTGPYEQYF | TGTGCCAGCGGGACAGGGCCCTACGAGCAGTACTTC
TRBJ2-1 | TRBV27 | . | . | CASSSPYEQFF | TGTGCCAGCAGTAGCCCCTATGAGCAGTTCTTC
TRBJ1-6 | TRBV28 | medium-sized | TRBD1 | CASSSSDRGLKGDNSPLHF | TGTGCCAGCAGTTCCTCGGACAGGGGGCTTAAGGGGGATAATTCACCCCTCCACTTT
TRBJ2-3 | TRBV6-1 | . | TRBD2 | CASSAGLVHYTDTQYF | TGTGCCAGCAGTGCTGGACTAGTCCATTACACAGATACGCAGTATTTT
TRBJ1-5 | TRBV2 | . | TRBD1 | CASSEVDRGAQPQHF | TGTGCCAGCAGTGAAGTGGACAGGGGGGCTCAGCCCCAGCATTTT
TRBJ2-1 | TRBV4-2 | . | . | CASSQDGVAGASYNEQFF | TGTGCCAGCAGCCAAGATGGGGTCGCGGGGGCCTCCTACAATGAGCAGTTCTTC
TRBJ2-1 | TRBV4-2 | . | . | CASSYYPTSSYNEQFF | TGTGCCAGCAGCTATTACCCGACGAGCTCCTACAATGAGCAGTTCTTC
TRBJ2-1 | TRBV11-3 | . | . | CASSLDQGGSSSYNEQFF | TGTGCCAGCAGCTTAGATCAAGGAGGGTCCAGCTCCTACAATGAGCAGTTCTTC
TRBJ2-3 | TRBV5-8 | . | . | CASSWPLATSTDTQYF | TGTGCCAGCAGCTGGCCGCTAGCTACTAGCACAGATACGCAGTATTTT
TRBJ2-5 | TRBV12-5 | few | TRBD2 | CASAQSSGGAETQYF | TGTGCTAGTGCCCAATCTAGCGGGGGGGCTGAGACCCAGTACTTC
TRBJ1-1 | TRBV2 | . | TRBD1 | CASSNRGGWDTEAFF | TGTGCCAGCAGTAACAGGGGTGGCTGGGACACTGAAGCTTTCTTT
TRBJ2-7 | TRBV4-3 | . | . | CASSQGLYYEQYF | TGCGCCAGCAGCCAAGGACTGTACTACGAGCAGTACTTC
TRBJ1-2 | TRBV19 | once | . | CASSWGQTGYTF | TGTGCCAGTAGTTGGGGACAAACCGGCTACACCTTC
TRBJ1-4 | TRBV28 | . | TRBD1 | CASSLGGAIEKLFF | TGTGCCAGCAGTCTAGGGGGCGCGATTGAAAAACTGTTTTTT
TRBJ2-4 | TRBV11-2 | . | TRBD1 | CASSTRQGINAKNIQYF | TGTGCCAGCAGCACCCGACAGGGAATAAACGCCAAAAACATTCAGTACTTC
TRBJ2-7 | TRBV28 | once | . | CASSFSGGGFSYEQYF | TGTGCCAGCAGTTTCAGCGGAGGAGGGTTCTCCTACGAGCAGTACTTC
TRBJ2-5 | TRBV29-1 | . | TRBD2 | CSVGGGLGPETQYF | TGCAGCGTTGGGGGGGGTTTAGGTCCGGAGACCCAGTACTTC
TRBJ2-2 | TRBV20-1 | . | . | CSASWAANTGELFF | TGCAGTGCTAGTTGGGCGGCGAACACCGGGGAGCTGTTTTTT
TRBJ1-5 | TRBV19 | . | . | CASSSDQRPQHF | TGTGCCAGTAGTTCGGACCAGCGGCCCCAGCATTTT
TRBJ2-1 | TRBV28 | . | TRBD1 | CASSLRGQGDNEQFF | TGTGCCAGCAGTTTACGGGGACAGGGGGACAATGAGCAGTTCTTC
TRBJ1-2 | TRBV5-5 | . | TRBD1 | CASSLAVGQGWDNYGYTF | TGTGCCAGCAGCTTGGCCGTCGGACAGGGGTGGGACAACTATGGCTACACCTTC
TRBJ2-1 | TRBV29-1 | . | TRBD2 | CSVELASGRLFGEFF | TGCAGCGTTGAACTGGCTAGCGGGAGGCTCTTTGGGGAGTTCTTC
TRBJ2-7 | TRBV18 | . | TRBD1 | CASSSGGQNYEQYF | TGTGCCAGCTCATCAGGGGGACAAAACTACGAGCAGTACTTC
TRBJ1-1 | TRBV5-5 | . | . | CASSLTGMNTEAFF | TGTGCCAGCAGCCTTACAGGGATGAACACTGAAGCTTTCTTT
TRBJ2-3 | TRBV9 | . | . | CASSVEEGTSTDTQYF | TGTGCCAGCAGCGTAGAGGAGGGAACTTCCACAGATACGCAGTATTTT